Listed below are T cell receptor beta chains from one sample, sequenced in a study of radiotherapy plus CTLA-4 blockade in lung cancer. Profiled with immunoSEQ multiplex PCR; TCRdb holds only in-frame clones, not every one. The table includes over 14,000 clones, 72% detected once. Sequencing was performed on peripheral blood, taken from a patient treated with radiotherapy plus ipilimumab. The receptors come from a human donor with non-small cell lung cancer whose response to radiotherapy plus ipilimumab could not be evaluated. Both conserved end residues are part of each CDR3. The order of the fields is J gene, clone size, V gene, D gene, CDR3 protein, CDR3 DNA. D genes are given only for firm matches. Clone size is not always given. Where it is, it says once, few, many or a class for expanded clones.

>TRBJ2-7|NA|TRBV7-6|TRBD1
CASSPGTAGVHEQYF
TGTGCCAGCAGCCCAGGGACAGCCGGGGTCCACGAGCAGTACTTC
>TRBJ2-1|NA|TRBV2|TRBD1
CASSTLDRGNEQFF
TGTGCCAGCAGTACATTGGACAGGGGCAATGAGCAGTTCTTC
>TRBJ2-2|NA|TRBV27|TRBD1
CASVNGQGDSKTYTGELFF
TGTGCCAGCGTGAACGGACAGGGGGATTCAAAAACCTACACCGGGGAGCTGTTTTTT
>TRBJ1-5|once|TRBV5-1|TRBD1
CASSFGTGDNQPQHF
TGCGCCAGCAGCTTCGGGACAGGGGATAATCAGCCCCAGCATTTT
>TRBJ2-3|NA|TRBV18|TRBD1
CASSPIPGQGPPDTQYF
TGTGCCAGCTCACCGATTCCGGGACAGGGGCCGCCAGATACGCAGTATTTT
>TRBJ1-2|NA|TRBV19|TRBD1
CASSFGTGRNYGYTF
TGTGCCAGTAGTTTCGGGACAGGGAGAAACTATGGCTACACCTTC
>TRBJ1-5|NA|TRBV6-5|NA
CASSYPRGSNQPQHF
TGTGCCAGCAGTTACCCCCGGGGAAGCAATCAGCCCCAGCATTTT
>TRBJ1-6|NA|TRBV7-9|TRBD1
CASSPGQGSPLHF
TGTGCCAGCAGCCCGGGACAGGGCTCACCCCTCCACTTT
>TRBJ2-2|NA|TRBV29-1|TRBD2
CSVEGASGGASTGELFF
TGCAGCGTTGAAGGGGCTAGCGGGGGGGCCAGCACCGGGGAGCTGTTTTTT
>TRBJ2-5|NA|TRBV6-5|NA
CASSYVRGGWETQYF
TGTGCCAGCAGTTACGTGAGGGGGGGTTGGGAGACCCAGTACTTC
>TRBJ1-2|few|TRBV19|TRBD1
CASSIDLSGQGDPQNYGYTF
TGTGCCAGTAGTATAGATCTGTCGGGACAGGGGGATCCCCAGAACTATGGCTACACCTTC
>TRBJ2-7|few|TRBV6-9|TRBD1
CASSYLGQGYEQYF
TGTGCCAGCAGTTACTTAGGACAGGGCTACGAGCAGTACTTC
>TRBJ2-1|NA|TRBV5-1|TRBD1
CASNGGQGDNEQFF
TGCGCCAGCAACGGGGGACAGGGGGACAATGAGCAGTTCTTC
>TRBJ1-6|NA|TRBV28|NA
CASSPRTQPGGPLHF
TGTGCCAGCAGTCCGAGGACCCAACCGGGAGGACCCCTCCACTTT
>TRBJ2-7|NA|TRBV30|NA
CAWSLVGLSSYEQYF
TGTGCCTGGAGCTTAGTGGGACTTAGCTCCTACGAGCAGTACTTC
>TRBJ2-5|NA|TRBV7-2|NA
CASSFLGRRGQETQYF
TGTGCCAGCAGCTTCCTCGGACGCAGGGGCCAAGAGACCCAGTACTTC
>TRBJ2-3|NA|TRBV4-1|TRBD2
CASSQDPGLQPTDTQYF
TGCGCCAGCAGCCAAGACCCGGGACTACAACCTACAGATACGCAGTATTTT
>TRBJ2-1|NA|TRBV5-1|TRBD2
CASSRLAGGLNEQFF
TGCGCCAGCAGCCGACTAGCGGGGGGGCTGAATGAGCAGTTCTTC
>TRBJ2-3|NA|TRBV7-9|TRBD2
CASSRAEVGGMADTQYF
TGTGCCAGCAGCCGTGCTGAGGTGGGGGGGATGGCAGATACGCAGTATTTT
>TRBJ2-1|few|TRBV5-5|NA
CASSLGSGPYNEQFF
TGTGCCAGCAGCTTGGGCAGTGGGCCTTACAATGAGCAGTTCTTC
>TRBJ1-5|few|TRBV7-9|NA
CASSLGSLAVGNQPQHF
TGTGCCAGCAGCTTAGGGTCCTTGGCCGTGGGCAATCAGCCCCAGCATTTT
>TRBJ1-1|NA|TRBV6-5|TRBD1
CASSYSGGQGVTEAFF
TGTGCCAGCAGTTATTCAGGGGGACAGGGGGTTACTGAAGCTTTCTTT
>TRBJ1-1|NA|TRBV2|TRBD1
CASSYRQGGITEAFF
TGTGCCAGCAGTTACAGACAGGGTGGTATCACTGAAGCTTTCTTT
>TRBJ2-2|NA|TRBV19|NA
CASSTDTGELFF
TGTGCCAGTAGTACTGACACCGGGGAGCTGTTTTTT
>TRBJ2-2|NA|TRBV5-1|NA
CASSLSTGAWTGELFF
TGCGCCAGCAGCTTGTCAACAGGCGCGTGGACCGGGGAGCTGTTTTTT
>TRBJ1-4|NA|TRBV14|NA
CASSQVGRGAKLFF
TGTGCCAGCAGCCAAGTGGGGCGGGGCGCAAAACTGTTTTTT
>TRBJ1-1|once|TRBV9|NA
CASSAPGGNTEAFF
TGTGCCAGCAGCGCACCTGGAGGGAACACTGAAGCTTTCTTT
>TRBJ1-1|NA|TRBV5-5|TRBD1
CASSPRTGGTEAFF
TGTGCCAGCAGCCCACGGACAGGGGGCACTGAAGCTTTCTTT
>TRBJ2-1|NA|TRBV5-1|NA
CASSYDGSSYNEQFF
TGCGCCAGCAGCTATGATGGGAGCTCCTACAATGAGCAGTTCTTC
>TRBJ1-1|NA|TRBV5-4|NA
CASSFRGSTEAFF
TGTGCCAGCAGCTTTCGAGGAAGTACTGAAGCTTTCTTT
>TRBJ1-5|few|TRBV7-8|NA
CASSLARLNNQPQHF
TGTGCCAGCAGCCTTGCTAGACTCAACAATCAGCCCCAGCATTTT
>TRBJ1-5|few|TRBV6-5|NA
CASGRRDQPQHF
TGTGCCAGTGGGAGAAGAGATCAGCCCCAGCATTTT
>TRBJ2-2|medium-sized|TRBV27|NA
CASSLGAATGELFF
TGTGCCAGCAGTTTAGGTGCGGCGACCGGGGAGCTGTTTTTT
>TRBJ2-3|NA|TRBV30|NA
CAWSGGEPDTQYF
TGTGCCTGGAGTGGGGGGGAACCAGATACGCAGTATTTT
>TRBJ2-3|NA|TRBV29-1|NA
CSHEVVVRGTDTQYF
TGCAGCCACGAGGTTGTTGTCAGGGGCACAGATACGCAGTATTTT
>TRBJ1-5|few|TRBV30|NA
CAWGEKGNQPQHF
TGTGCCTGGGGGGAGAAGGGCAATCAGCCCCAGCATTTT
>TRBJ1-2|NA|TRBV6-5|TRBD1
CASRKGAIPNGYTF
TGTGCCAGCAGGAAGGGGGCCATCCCGAATGGCTACACCTTC
>TRBJ2-2|NA|TRBV2|TRBD2
CASNPLAGGRTGELFF
TGTGCCAGCAACCCACTTGCGGGGGGACGGACCGGGGAGCTGTTTTTT
>TRBJ2-4|NA|TRBV19|TRBD1
CASSISGGSKNIQYF
TGTGCCAGTAGTATTTCAGGGGGCTCCAAAAACATTCAGTACTTC
>TRBJ1-5|NA|TRBV30|NA
CAWSKQGNQPQHF
TGTGCCTGGAGTAAACAGGGCAATCAGCCCCAGCATTTT
>TRBJ1-2|NA|TRBV2|TRBD1
CASSEGDRAANYGYTF
TGTGCCAGCAGTGAAGGGGACAGGGCAGCTAACTATGGCTACACCTTC
>TRBJ1-2|few|TRBV4-3|TRBD1
CASSQETTGVPSIGGYTF
TGCGCCAGCAGCCAAGAGACGACAGGGGTACCCTCTATAGGCGGCTACACCTTC
>TRBJ2-2|few|TRBV27|TRBD1
CASSLGAGTGGSGELFF
TGTGCCAGCAGTTTAGGCGCCGGGACAGGGGGCTCCGGGGAGCTGTTTTTT
>TRBJ1-4|NA|TRBV2|TRBD1
CASSEGRGTEKLFF
TGTGCCAGCAGTGAGGGCAGGGGGACTGAAAAACTGTTTTTT
>TRBJ1-3|NA|TRBV18|NA
CASSPAGATGNTIYF
TGTGCCAGCTCACCGGCAGGGGCGACTGGAAACACCATATATTTT
>TRBJ2-1|once|TRBV11-3|TRBD2
CASSLGGGGGYNEQFF
TGTGCCAGCAGCTTAGGTGGCGGGGGGGGGTACAATGAGCAGTTCTTC
>TRBJ1-6|NA|TRBV5-4|NA
CASNSGGNNSPLHF
TGTGCCAGCAATTCTGGCGGTAATAATTCACCCCTCCACTTT
>TRBJ2-1|NA|TRBV7-8|TRBD1
CASSWGQGRNNEQFF
TGTGCCAGCAGCTGGGGACAGGGAAGGAACAATGAGCAGTTCTTC
>TRBJ2-7|few|TRBV6-1|NA
CASSPRQVSEQYF
TGTGCCAGCAGTCCTCGACAGGTCTCCGAGCAGTACTTC
>TRBJ2-1|NA|TRBV6-4|NA
CASSVEGGFLGYNEQFF
TGTGCCAGCAGTGTTGAGGGGGGGTTTCTTGGATACAATGAGCAGTTCTTC
>TRBJ2-5|NA|TRBV7-7|TRBD1
CASSLVPPGQVGETQYF
TGTGCCAGCAGCTTAGTGCCTCCGGGACAGGTGGGAGAGACCCAGTACTTC
>TRBJ2-7|NA|TRBV7-3|NA
CASSLRSGDEQYF
TGTGCCAGCAGCTTAAGATCCGGGGACGAGCAGTACTTC
>TRBJ2-1|NA|TRBV12-5|TRBD2
CASGDPGGPKQFF
TGTGCTAGTGGCGACCCGGGGGGGCCCAAGCAGTTCTTC
>TRBJ1-2|NA|TRBV29-1|TRBD1
CSAQTGTAGNYGYTF
TGCAGCGCTCAAACCGGGACAGCCGGCAACTATGGCTACACCTTC
>TRBJ2-5|NA|TRBV4-1|TRBD2
CASSQGGLAGGETQYF
TGCGCCAGCAGCCAAGGAGGGCTAGCGGGGGGAGAGACCCAGTACTTC
>TRBJ2-7|NA|TRBV29-1|NA
CSVVLQDSKQYF
TGCAGCGTTGTCCTACAGGATTCGAAGCAGTACTTC